This entry is about one T cell receptor (beta chain). This record belongs to a study of blood T cell repertoires in COVID-19. Study-wide context: PBMCs, B-cell-depleted T cells, or T cells were the source of the cDNA or gDNA that made up the material.

The CDR3 has 14 residues. Looked up from germline, CDR1 is SQVTM and CDR2 is ANQGSEA. Deletions cut 7 bases from V and 0 bases from J, with 15 bases between. The repertoire was sequenced with immunoSEQ multiplex PCR; TCRdb's copy has only in-frame clones and lacks some. Of over 90,000 clones listed, roughly nine tenths are singletons. The sequence derives from a woman aged 60-75 years with acute or convalescent COVID-19. The specimen was peripheral blood. The genes are TRBV29-1 and TRBJ1-1; the D gene is possibly TRBD1 (6 bases). CDR3 sequence reads: CSARTAIMNTEAFF. CDR3 nucleotides: TGCAGCGCAAGGACAGCTATTATGAACACTGAAGCTTTCTTT.